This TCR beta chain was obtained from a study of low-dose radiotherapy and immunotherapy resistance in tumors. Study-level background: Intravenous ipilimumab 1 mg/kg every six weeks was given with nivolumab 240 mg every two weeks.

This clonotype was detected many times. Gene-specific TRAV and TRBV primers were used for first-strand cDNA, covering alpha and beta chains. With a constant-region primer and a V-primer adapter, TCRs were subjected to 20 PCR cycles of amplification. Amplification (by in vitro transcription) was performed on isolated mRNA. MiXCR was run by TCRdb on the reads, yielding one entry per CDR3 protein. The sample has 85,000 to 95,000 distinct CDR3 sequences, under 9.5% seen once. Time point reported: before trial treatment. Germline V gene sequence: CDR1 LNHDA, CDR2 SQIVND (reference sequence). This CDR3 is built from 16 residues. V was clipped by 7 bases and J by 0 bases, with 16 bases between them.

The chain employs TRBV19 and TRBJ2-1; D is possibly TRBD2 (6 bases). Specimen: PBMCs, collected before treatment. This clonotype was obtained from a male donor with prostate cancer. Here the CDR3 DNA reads TGTGCCAGTATTGATAGCGGAGCTTTCTCCTACAATGAGCAGTTCTTC. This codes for CASIDSGAFSYNEQFF.